The T cell receptor (beta chain) described here comes from a study of post-analysis software for immune sequencing data. The study, taken as a whole, reports: Normalized Chao1 diversity was significantly reduced in patients versus controls. When patients were compared with controls, a handful of TRBV segments were more frequent, TRBV5-6, TRBV5-1 and TRBV20-1 among them.

Germline assignment: CDR1 DFQATT and CDR2 SNEGSKA (reference sequence). The CDR3 is 18 amino acids. V lost 6 bases and J lost 4; bases outside the gene matches: 21. A note on this clonotype: Its cognate antigen is unknown.

Every TCR beta cDNA library bore unique molecular identifiers. Each batch of about 0.95 to 10 million T cells produced 500,000 to 550,000 cDNA molecules. TCRdb used MiXCR to reprocess the PCR reads, holding one entry per CDR3 protein. The table includes fewer than 850,000 distinct CDR3 sequences, roughly 29% detected once. This TCR derives from a girl between 10 and 17 years old with multiple sclerosis. The genes are TRBV20-1 and TRBJ2-3; 8 positions agree with TRBD2. Sequenced sample: blood. The CDR3 is CSAPGLVGTPGVPDTQYF. Written as DNA, the CDR3 is TGCAGTGCCCCGGGACTAGTGGGGACCCCTGGGGTCCCAGATACGCAGTATTTT.